This T cell receptor beta chain originates from a study of T cell changes during pregnancy in multiple sclerosis. The repertoire was sequenced with immunoSEQ multiplex PCR; TCRdb's copy has only in-frame clones and lacks some. This repertoire shows about 55,000 clones, roughly 93% found once; its top ten account for approximately 3.8%. Trimming took off 0 bases at V and 3 bases at J, with 11 bases between the two ends. This CDR3 is built from 15 residues. Germline V gene data show CDR1 as LGHNT and CDR2 as FRNRAP. Sequenced material: CD8+ T cells from peripheral blood mononuclear cells, taken in the second trimester of pregnancy. The gene calls are TRBV12-5 and TRBJ1-1, with D unclear. The receptor comes from a female donor with multiple sclerosis, enrolled in a pregnancy study. The CDR3 nucleotides read TGTGCTAGTGGTTTGGTAGAGGGCATGCACACTGAAGCTTTCTTT. It translates to CASGLVEGMHTEAFF. The variable domain in full, completed from reference TRBV12-5 and TRBJ1-1, reads DARVTQTPRHKVTEMGQEVTMRCQPILGHNTVFWYRQTMMQGLELLAYFRNRAPLDDSGMPKDRFSAEMPDATLATLKIQPSEPRDSAVYFCASGLVEGMHTEAFFGQGTRLTVV.